This TCR beta chain was observed in a study of blood T cell repertoires in COVID-19. Germline CDR1 reads LGHDT; CDR2 reads YNNKEL (reference sequence). The CDR3 is 13 residues long. V was pared by 4 bases and J by 10 bases, with 7 bases of the junction left unmatched. Assay: immunoSEQ multiplex PCR; the TCRdb copy retains only in-frame clones and omits some. The repertoire holds about 260,000 clones, over 70% seen once, with about 1.6% in the top ten. The sequencing input was peripheral blood. The rearrangement joins TRBV3-1 (or the pseudogene TRBV3-2) to TRBJ2-1, with 7 bases that match TRBD1. This clonotype was obtained from a woman between 35 and 50 years old who had recovered from COVID-19. CDR3 coding DNA: TGTGCCAGCAGCCCGAGGCGACAGGGAGAGCAGTTCTTC. As protein: CASSPRRQGEQFF.